This paragraph covers one T cell receptor beta chain sequence. The CDR3 length is 15 residues. Germline V lookup: CDR1 SGHTA, CDR2 FQGNSA. With 3 bases removed from V and 3 bases from J, the gap between germline ends came to 12 bases. TCRdb's table, derived via immunoSEQ multiplex PCR, lists solely in-frame clones and lacks some. The sample records 150,000 or so clones, under 95% being singletons. The sample belongs to a study of control samples from healthy donors and cancer patients. V and J are TRBV7-2 and TRBJ2-1; TRBD2 is a possible D gene (6 bases). Material: blood. This receptor was obtained from a man younger than 35 in good health. In DNA, the CDR3 is TGTGCCAGCAGCTTGGATAGCGGAAACTACAATGAGCAGTTCTTC. This codes for CASSLDSGNYNEQFF.